The clone carrying this TCR beta chain was counted a few times. Its antigen is currently unknown. CDR1 and CDR2 (germline): SNHLY, FYNNEI. This CDR3 has 13 residues. Deletions cut 2 bases from V and 7 bases from J, with 8 bases between. This specimen comes from a study of T cell responses to AZD1222 COVID-19 vaccine. Whole-study results and caveats: Females outnumbered males among donors, who were mostly white British; clonal diversity was possibly underestimated.

Using immunoSEQ multiplex PCR, the repertoire was profiled, and TCRdb retains in-frame clones only, with some absent. The sample includes 160,000 or so clones, 85% to 90% seen only once; the top ten take about 1.5%. The sequence derives from an adult in good health. The J gene is TRBJ2-2, the V gene TRBV2, with D unclear. The specimen was peripheral blood, collected on day 0 of AZD1222 vaccination. The CDR3 sequence: CASSESQVGELFF. CDR3 nucleotide sequence: TGTGCCAGCAGTGAATCGCAGGTCGGGGAGCTGTTTTTT.